Listed below are T cell receptor beta chains from one sample, sequenced in a study of blood T cell repertoires in COVID-19. Profiled with immunoSEQ multiplex PCR; TCRdb holds only in-frame clones, not every one. The sample yields about 12,000 clones, over 90% seen once. The sample comprised peripheral blood. The origin of the receptors is a woman in her 70s with active COVID-19. Both conserved end residues are part of each CDR3. Fields, in order: clone size, CDR3 length, J gene, V gene, CDR3 protein. Size values are once, few and many counts, or a class for expanded clones, and some rows have none.

. 14 TRBJ2-5 TRBV7-6 CASTLLAGQETQYF
once 14 TRBJ2-1 TRBV10-1 CASSERGKNNEQFF
once 14 TRBJ2-2 TRBV19 CASRSSGGTGELFF
. 16 TRBJ2-1 TRBV9 CASSVDGGSRNNEQFF
medium-sized 14 TRBJ2-7 TRBV28 CASSFGGSTYEQYF
. 16 TRBJ1-5 TRBV27 CASRPVVAGGNQPQHF
once 17 TRBJ1-1 TRBV6-1 CASSEETGGLDDTEAFF
. 17 TRBJ2-6 TRBV18 CASSAGTARTGANVLTF
. 14 TRBJ2-1 TRBV19 CASTRAGAYDEQFF
. 15 TRBJ2-2 TRBV3-1/TRBV3-2 CASSLQGTNTGELFF
. 14 TRBJ1-2 TRBV18 CASSPGTGGDGYTF
few 14 TRBJ1-6 TRBV7-2 CASSPRQGASPLHF
. 14 TRBJ2-7 TRBV24-1 CATSDPREVGEQYF
. 16 TRBJ2-1 TRBV28 CASSLPTSGSYNEQFF
. 14 TRBJ2-7 TRBV7-7 CASSLGAGVGEQYF
. 14 TRBJ2-6 TRBV7-2 CASTGQSGANVLTF
. 13 TRBJ2-1 TRBV7-8 CASIRDTYNEQFF